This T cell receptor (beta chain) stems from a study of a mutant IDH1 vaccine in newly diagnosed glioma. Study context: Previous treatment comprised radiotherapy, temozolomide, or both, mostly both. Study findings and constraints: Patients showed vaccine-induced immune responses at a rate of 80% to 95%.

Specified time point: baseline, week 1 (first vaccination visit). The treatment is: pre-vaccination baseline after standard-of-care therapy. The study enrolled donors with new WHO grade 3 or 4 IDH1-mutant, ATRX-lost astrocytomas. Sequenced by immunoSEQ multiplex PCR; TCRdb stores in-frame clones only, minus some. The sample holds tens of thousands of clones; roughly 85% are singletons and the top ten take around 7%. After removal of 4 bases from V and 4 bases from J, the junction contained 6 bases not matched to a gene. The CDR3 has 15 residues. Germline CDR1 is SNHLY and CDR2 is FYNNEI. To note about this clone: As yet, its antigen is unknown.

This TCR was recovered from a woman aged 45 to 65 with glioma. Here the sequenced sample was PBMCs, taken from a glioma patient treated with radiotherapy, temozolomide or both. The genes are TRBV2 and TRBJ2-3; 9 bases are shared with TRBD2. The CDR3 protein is CASSVDSGGADTQYF. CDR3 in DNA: TGTGCCAGCAGTGTGGATAGCGGGGGAGCAGATACGCAGTATTTT.